This T cell receptor (beta chain) was identified in a study of Graves' ophthalmopathy and Graves' hyperthyroidism. This clonotype was recorded only once. Trimming cost V 1 base and J 0 bases, with 7 bases left between them. In germline, CDR1 is DFQATT, CDR2 SNEGSKA (reference sequence). CDR3 length equals 14 residues. RNA transcripts served as template for amplifying TCR beta CDR3 sequences. The authors performed first-round RT-PCR with HTBI primers and then a second-round multiplex PCR. TCRdb reanalysed the multiplex PCR reads using MiXCR and keeps one entry per CDR3 protein. The table shows 450,000 to 600,000 distinct CDR3 sequences, with under 40% occurring only once.

This receptor was identified in an adult man with Graves' hyperthyroidism. The material sequenced was peripheral blood or thyroid tissue (not recorded which). The V and J genes are TRBV20-1 and TRBJ2-1; D gene ambiguous. In DNA form, the CDR3 reads TGCAGTGCTAGAGTGGCTAGCTCCTACAATGAGCAGTTCTTC. The encoded protein is CSARVASSYNEQFF.